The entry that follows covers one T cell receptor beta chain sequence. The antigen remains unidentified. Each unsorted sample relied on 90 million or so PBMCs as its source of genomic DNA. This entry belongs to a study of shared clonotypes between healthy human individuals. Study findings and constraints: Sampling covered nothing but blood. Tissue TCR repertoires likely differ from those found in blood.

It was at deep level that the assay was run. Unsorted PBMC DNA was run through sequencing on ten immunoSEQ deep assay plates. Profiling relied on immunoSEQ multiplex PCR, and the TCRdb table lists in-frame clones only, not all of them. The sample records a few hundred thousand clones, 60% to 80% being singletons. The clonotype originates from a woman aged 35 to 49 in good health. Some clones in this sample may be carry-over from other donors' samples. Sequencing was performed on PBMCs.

Here the CDR3 DNA reads TGTGCCAGCAAGGGACAGTACAATCAGCCCCAGCATTTT. Translating gives CASKGQYNQPQHF. The V call is TRBV6-1, the J call TRBJ1-5, with 7 bases identical to TRBD1. Germline CDR1 and CDR2: MNHNS and SASEGT. The CDR3 consists of 13 residues. With V trimmed by 7 bases and J by 3 bases, 3 bases remained unmatched.